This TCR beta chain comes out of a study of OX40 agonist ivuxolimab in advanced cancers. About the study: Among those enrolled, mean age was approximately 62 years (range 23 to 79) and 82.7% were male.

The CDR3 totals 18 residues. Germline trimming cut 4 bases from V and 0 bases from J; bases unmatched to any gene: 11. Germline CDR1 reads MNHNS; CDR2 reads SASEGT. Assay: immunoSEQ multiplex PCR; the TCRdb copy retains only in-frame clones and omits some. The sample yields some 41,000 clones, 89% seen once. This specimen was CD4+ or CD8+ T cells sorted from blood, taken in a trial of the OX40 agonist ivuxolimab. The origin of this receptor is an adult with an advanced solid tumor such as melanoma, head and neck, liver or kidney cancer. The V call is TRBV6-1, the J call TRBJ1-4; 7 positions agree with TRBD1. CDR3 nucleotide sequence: TGTGCCAGCAGTGGTACAGGGGCTTTAACTGCAACTAATGAAAAACTGTTTTTT. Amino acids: CASSGTGALTATNEKLFF.